This record covers a single T cell receptor (beta chain). The method was immunoSEQ multiplex PCR; TCRdb's version includes in-frame clones alone and lacks a portion of them. This sample has tens of thousands of clones; 84% occur once, and the top ten carry 7.5% to 9%. These data come from a study of OX40 agonist ivuxolimab in advanced cancers. V lost 3 bases, J lost 2 bases, and 10 bases stayed unmatched. Germline CDR1 reads LNHNV; CDR2 reads YYDKDF (reference sequence). The CDR3 runs to 16 residues. The sequenced sample was CD4+ or CD8+ T cells sorted from blood, obtained in a trial of the OX40 agonist ivuxolimab. This clonotype was sampled from an adult with an advanced solid tumor such as melanoma, head and neck, liver or kidney cancer. The chain uses TRBV15 and TRBJ2-7; 7 bases map to TRBD1. Written as DNA, the CDR3 is TGTGCCACCAGCAGTGTGGGACAGCTAACAACCTACGAGCAGTACTTC. It translates to CATSSVGQLTTYEQYF.